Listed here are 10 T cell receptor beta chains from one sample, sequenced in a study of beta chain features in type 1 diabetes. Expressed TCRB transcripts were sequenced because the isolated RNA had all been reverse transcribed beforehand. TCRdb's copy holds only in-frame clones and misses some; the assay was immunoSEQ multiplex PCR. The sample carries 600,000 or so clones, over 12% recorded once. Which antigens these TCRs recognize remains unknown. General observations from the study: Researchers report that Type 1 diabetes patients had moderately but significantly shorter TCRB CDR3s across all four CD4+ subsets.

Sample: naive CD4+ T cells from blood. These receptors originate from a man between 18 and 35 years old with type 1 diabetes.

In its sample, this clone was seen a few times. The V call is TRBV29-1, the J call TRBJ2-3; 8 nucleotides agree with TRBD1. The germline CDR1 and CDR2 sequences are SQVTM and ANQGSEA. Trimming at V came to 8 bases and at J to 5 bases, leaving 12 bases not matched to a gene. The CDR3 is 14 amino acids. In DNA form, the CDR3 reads TGCAGCTTTCAAGGCGCAGGGGGCATAGATACGCAGTATTTT. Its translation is CSFQGAGGIDTQYF.

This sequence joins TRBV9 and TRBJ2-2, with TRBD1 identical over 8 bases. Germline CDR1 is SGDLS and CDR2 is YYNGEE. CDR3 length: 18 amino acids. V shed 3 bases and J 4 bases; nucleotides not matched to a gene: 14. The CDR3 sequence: CASSGSGQGPRGTGELFF. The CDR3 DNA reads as TGTGCCAGCAGCGGATCCGGACAGGGCCCGCGAGGCACCGGGGAGCTGTTTTTT.

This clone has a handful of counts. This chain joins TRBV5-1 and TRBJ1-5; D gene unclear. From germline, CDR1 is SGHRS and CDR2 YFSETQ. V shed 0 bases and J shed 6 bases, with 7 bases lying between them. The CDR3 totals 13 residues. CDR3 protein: CASSLVRGQPQHF. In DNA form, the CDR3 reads TGCGCCAGCAGCTTGGTACGCGGTCAGCCCCAGCATTTT. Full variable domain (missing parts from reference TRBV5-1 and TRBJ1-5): KAGVTQTPRYLIKTRGQQVTLSCSPISGHRSVSWYQQTPGQGLQFLFEYFSETQRNKGNFPGRFSGRQFSNSRSEMNVSTLELGDSALYLCASSLVRGQPQHFGDGTRLSIL.

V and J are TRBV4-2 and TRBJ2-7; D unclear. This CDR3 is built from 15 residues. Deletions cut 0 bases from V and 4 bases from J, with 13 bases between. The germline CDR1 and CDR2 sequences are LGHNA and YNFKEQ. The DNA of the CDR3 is TGTGCCAGCAGCCAAGATCTCGCGGCCCCTTACGAGCAGTACTTC. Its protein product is CASSQDLAAPYEQYF.

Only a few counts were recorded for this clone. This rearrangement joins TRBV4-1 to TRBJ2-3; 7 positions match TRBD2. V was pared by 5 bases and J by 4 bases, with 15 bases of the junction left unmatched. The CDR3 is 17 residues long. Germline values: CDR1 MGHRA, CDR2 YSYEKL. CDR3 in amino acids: CASSDSRLALVADTQYF. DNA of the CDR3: TGCGCCAGCAGCGATTCCCGACTAGCTTTAGTCGCAGATACGCAGTATTTT.

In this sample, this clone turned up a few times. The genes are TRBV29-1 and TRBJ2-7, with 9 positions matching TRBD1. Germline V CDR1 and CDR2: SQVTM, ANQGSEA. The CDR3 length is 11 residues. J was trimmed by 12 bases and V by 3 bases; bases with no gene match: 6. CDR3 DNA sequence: TGCAGCGTTGAGGAGGGGACAGGGCTGTACTTC. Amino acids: CSVEEGTGLYF.

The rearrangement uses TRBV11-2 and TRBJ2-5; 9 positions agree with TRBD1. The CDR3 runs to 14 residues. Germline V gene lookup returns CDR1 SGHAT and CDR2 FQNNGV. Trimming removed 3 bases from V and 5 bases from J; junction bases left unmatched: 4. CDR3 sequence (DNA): TGTGCCAGCAGCTTGGGACAGGGTGGGGAGACCCAGTACTTC. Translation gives CASSLGQGGETQYF.

For the CDR3, the DNA is TGTGGTACCCGGGCGGGGTACGAGCAGTACTTC. This translates into CGTRAGYEQYF. This chain joins TRBV19 and TRBJ2-7; D may be TRBD2 (6 bases). CDR3 length equals 11 residues. Germline-derived CDR1 and CDR2 are LNHDA and SQIVND (reference sequence).

The CDR3 here is CASSRHPLGDTQYF. The CDR3 nucleotides read TGTGCCAGCAGTCGACATCCCCTAGGAGATACGCAGTATTTT. The chain couples TRBV27 to TRBJ2-3; D uncertain. V was clipped by 5 bases and J by 5 bases, with 14 bases between them. The CDR3 is made up of 14 amino acids. The germline CDR1 and CDR2 sequences are MNHEY and SMNVEV (reference sequence).

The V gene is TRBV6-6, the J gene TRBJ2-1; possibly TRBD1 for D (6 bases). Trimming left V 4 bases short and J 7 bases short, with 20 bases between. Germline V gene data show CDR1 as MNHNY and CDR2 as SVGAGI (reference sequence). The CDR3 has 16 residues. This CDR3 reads CASSSPHDRPGNEQFF. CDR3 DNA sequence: TGTGCCAGCAGTTCCCCACACGACAGGCCAGGGAATGAGCAGTTCTTC.